The next 3 T cell receptor beta chains were all read from a single sample in a study of CD8 T cells in ankylosing spondylitis. TCRdb reanalysed the 5' RACE reads using MiXCR and keeps one entry per CDR3 protein. The sample lists about 140,000 distinct CDR3 sequences, about 6.7% occurring once. Sequences were obtained from blood, either unsorted or a sorted T cell fraction (not recorded which). Every receptor here comes from a female donor with ankylosing spondylitis or in good health (not recorded which).

This clonotype was counted many times. V usage is TRBV7-6 and J usage is TRBJ2-7, with TRBD1 identical over 8 bases. V lost 1 base and J lost 4; bases outside the gene matches: 6. Germline V CDR1 and CDR2: SGHVS, FNYEAQ. This CDR3 contains 15 residues. CDR3 region: CASSLEGQEQYEQYF. Written as DNA, the CDR3 is TGTGCCAGCAGCTTAGAGGGACAGGAGCAATACGAGCAGTACTTC.

This clonotype was counted at least ten times. This chain joins TRBV12-3 or TRBV12-4 and TRBJ2-3; 8 nucleotides align to TRBD2. This CDR3 region has 16 residues. Trimming removed 3 bases from V and 0 bases from J; junction bases left unmatched: 5. This CDR3 reads CASSFPGGPSTDTQYF. The CDR3 DNA reads as TGTGCCAGCAGTTTCCCGGGGGGGCCTAGCACAGATACGCAGTATTTT.

In its sample, this clonotype was seen a few times. V is TRBV20-1 and J is TRBJ1-2; no reliable D call. There are 14 residues in the CDR3. The V gene lost 3 bases and the J gene lost 4 bases, with 15 bases spanning the gap. CDR1 is DFQATT and CDR2 is SNEGSKA in the germline V gene (reference sequence). The CDR3 spells CSARFREVSYGYTF. DNA of the CDR3: TGCAGTGCTAGGTTCCGGGAAGTCAGCTATGGCTACACCTTC.